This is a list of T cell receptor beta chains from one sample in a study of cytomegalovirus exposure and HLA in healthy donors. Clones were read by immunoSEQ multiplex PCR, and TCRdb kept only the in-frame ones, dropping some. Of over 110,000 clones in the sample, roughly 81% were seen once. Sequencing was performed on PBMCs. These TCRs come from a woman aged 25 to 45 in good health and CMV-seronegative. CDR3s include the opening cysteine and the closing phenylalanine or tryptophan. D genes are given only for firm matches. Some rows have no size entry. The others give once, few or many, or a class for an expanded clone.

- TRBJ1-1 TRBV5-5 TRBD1 CASSLEYRDRGTEAFF TGTGCCAGCAGCTTGGAGTATCGGGACAGGGGTACTGAAGCTTTCTTT
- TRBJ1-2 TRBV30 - CAWSVLNKAGGSGYTF TGTGCCTGGAGTGTACTGAACAAGGCGGGGGGCTCTGGCTACACCTTC
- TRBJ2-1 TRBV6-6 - CASSYLGGTRHNEQFF TGTGCCAGCAGTTACTTGGGTGGGACAAGACACAATGAGCAGTTCTTC
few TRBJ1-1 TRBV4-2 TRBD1 CASSQDTTGGNTEAFF TGTGCCAGCAGCCAAGATACGACAGGGGGCAACACTGAAGCTTTCTTT
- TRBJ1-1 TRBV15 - CATSRDPGVNTEAFF TGTGCCACCAGCAGAGATCCAGGGGTGAACACTGAAGCTTTCTTT
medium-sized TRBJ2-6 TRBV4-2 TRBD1 CASSEGAGGANVLTF TGTGCCAGCAGCGAGGGGGCTGGGGGGGCCAACGTCCTGACTTTC
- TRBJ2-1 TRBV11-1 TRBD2 CASSWVAGLGINEQFF TGTGCCAGCAGCTGGGTAGCGGGGCTCGGGATCAATGAGCAGTTCTTC
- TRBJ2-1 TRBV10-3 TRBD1 CASQGAINEQFF TGTGCCTCGCAGGGGGCTATCAATGAGCAGTTCTTC
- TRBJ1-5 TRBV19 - CAGGDRPQHF TGTGCCGGAGGGGATCGGCCCCAGCATTTT
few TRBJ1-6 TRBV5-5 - CASSFFRERNSPLHF TGTGCCAGCAGCTTCTTCCGGGAGAGGAATTCACCCCTCCACTTT
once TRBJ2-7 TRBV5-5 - CASSRMRAYEQYF TGTGCCAGCAGCCGAATGCGGGCCTACGAGCAGTACTTC
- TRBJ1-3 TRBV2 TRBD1 CASGYRGGNTIYF TGTGCCAGCGGGTACAGGGGAGGCAACACCATATATTTT
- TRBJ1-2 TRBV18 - CASSPRGDTMNYGYTF TGTGCCAGCTCACCACGGGGGGATACTATGAACTATGGCTACACCTTC
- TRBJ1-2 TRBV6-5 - CASRTSRFYGYTF TGTGCCAGCAGGACAAGCAGATTCTATGGCTACACCTTC
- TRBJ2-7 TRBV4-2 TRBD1 CASSPLDRGTGEQYF TGTGCCAGCAGCCCATTGGACAGGGGTACGGGCGAGCAGTACTTC
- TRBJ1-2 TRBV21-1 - CASTQEFYGYTF TGTGCCAGCACTCAGGAATTCTATGGCTACACCTTC
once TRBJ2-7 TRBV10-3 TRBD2 CAIRERGNEQYF TGTGCCATCAGGGAGCGGGGAAACGAGCAGTACTTC
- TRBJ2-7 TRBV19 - CASSPRDGGPYEQYF TGTGCCAGTAGTCCCCGGGACGGGGGGCCCTACGAGCAGTACTTC
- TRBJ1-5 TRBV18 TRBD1 CASSPGTGVNQPQHF TGTGCCAGCTCACCAGGGACAGGGGTCAATCAGCCCCAGCATTTT
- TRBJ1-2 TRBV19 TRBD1 CASSITGTGYGYGYTF TGTGCCAGTAGTATAACCGGGACAGGCTATGGCTATGGCTACACCTTC
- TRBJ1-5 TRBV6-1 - CASSEFPVRGSNQPQHF TGTGCCAGCAGTGAATTCCCCGTCAGGGGCAGCAATCAGCCCCAGCATTTT
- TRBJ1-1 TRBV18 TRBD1 CASSPNRGATEAFF TGTGCCAGCTCACCAAACAGGGGGGCCACTGAAGCTTTCTTT
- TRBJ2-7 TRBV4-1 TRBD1 CASSQEDRGNKQYF TGCGCCAGCAGCCAAGAGGACAGGGGAAATAAGCAGTACTTC
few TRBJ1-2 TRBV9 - CASSHPDRSHGYTF TGTGCCAGCAGCCACCCCGACAGGTCTCATGGCTACACCTTC